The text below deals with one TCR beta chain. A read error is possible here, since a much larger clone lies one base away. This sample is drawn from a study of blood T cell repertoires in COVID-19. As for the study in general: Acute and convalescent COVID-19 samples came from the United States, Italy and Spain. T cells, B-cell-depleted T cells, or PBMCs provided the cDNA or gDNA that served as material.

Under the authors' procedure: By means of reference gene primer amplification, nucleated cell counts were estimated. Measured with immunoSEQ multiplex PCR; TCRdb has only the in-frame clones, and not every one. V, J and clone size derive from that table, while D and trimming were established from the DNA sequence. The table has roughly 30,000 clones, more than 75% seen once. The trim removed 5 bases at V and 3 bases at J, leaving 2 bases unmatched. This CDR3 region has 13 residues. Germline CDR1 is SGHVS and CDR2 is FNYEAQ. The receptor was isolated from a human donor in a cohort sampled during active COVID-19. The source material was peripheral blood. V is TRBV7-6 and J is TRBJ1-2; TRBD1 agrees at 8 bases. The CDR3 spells CASSRQGHYGYTF. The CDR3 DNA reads TGTGCCAGCAGCCGACAGGGGCACTATGGCTACACCTTC.